This T cell receptor beta chain appears in the sequencing data of a study of molecular identifiers for immune sequencing clone quantification (dated by TCRdb to 2016 to 2018). Background for the entire study: For a replicate experiment, RNA from around 20,000 or 100,000 naive CD8 T cells was divided into five aliquots, of which four were sequenced. CD8 T cells were used in a methods study to benchmark molecular-identifier clustering-based TCR repertoire sequencing (MIDCIRS) and TCR RNA copy counting. General study outcomes and caveats: Modeling estimated about three recovered TCR RNA copies per cell, compared with roughly 10 by digital PCR, which implies about 30% capture efficiency. Even against a background of about a million naive CD8 T cells, spiked-in Jurkat TCR RNA amounting to a single cell's worth was reported to be detectable. In CMV-specific effector cells, clones with more than 20 RNA copies accounted for over 99% of molecules, whereas in naive cells such clones accounted for under 1%. Highly expanded clone sizes could be underestimated because identical TCR molecules may share a barcode. Without barcode sub-clustering, chimeric consensus sequences inflated TCR diversity; chimeras reached as high as 47%. Naive libraries contained spiked-in Jurkat TCR RNA (more than 9 copies' worth), which is not part of the donor repertoire.

Libraries of naive CD8 T cells were generated from about 19,000 to 1,100,000 sorted cells, with 10%, 30% or 50% of the purified RNA used. Naive CD8 T cells were FACS-sorted as CD8+CD4-CCR7+CD45RA+ on a BD FACSAria II into RLT Plus buffer. To test detection sensitivity, Jurkat RNA equivalent to roughly nine TCR copies was spiked into samples of about 18,000-1,000,000 naive CD8 T cells. CD8 T cells were enriched using RosetteSep CD8+ T Cell Enrichment Cocktail and Ficoll-Paque, and the enriched cells then underwent ACK red cell lysis. V and J lose 0 bases and 4 bases, and a span of 17 bases separates them. Reading from cysteine to phenylalanine, the CDR3 counts 17 amino acids. CDR3 DNA only is kept here, 51 bases in frame from base 1. CDR1 and CDR2, looked up from the germline V gene (reference sequence), are MNHEY and SMNVEV. Libraries came from PCR. These reads were obtained on a NextSeq 500. Bulk TCR libraries were prepared as previously described, using TCR primers listed in Table S5. The Qiagen AllPrep DNA/RNA kit was used to purify total RNA. Before analysis, reads from multiple sequencing runs of one library were combined. In the original analysis: Only reads with exact TCR constant sequence were kept, trimmed to 150 nt, and grouped by their 12-nt molecular barcodes. Reads within each barcode group were sub-clustered using a 15% Levenshtein threshold, and quality-weighted consensus sequences were constructed for each RNA molecule. Non-functional sequences were filtered out, along with any lower-count sequence sitting one edit away from another sequence. On the basis of fitting two negative binomial distributions, barcode sub-clusters with fewer than 20% of the maximum read count were discarded. The public reads were quality trimmed at Q25 with fastp and then assembled into clones with MiXCR by TCRdb, keeping productive beta chains. Each CDR3 protein appears once, grouped with its most common genes and DNA. The V and J calls reflect TCRdb's pipeline rather than the authors' work. The sample table records 100,000 or so distinct CDR3 sequences; around a third of these occur just once. The top ten clonotypes cover around 4% of the sample.

This clonotype was recorded a few times. The antigen it binds to is not known. Nothing much larger sits one base from this clone, and base qualities are not available. The material sequenced was naive CD8+ T cells from blood, with Jurkat cell RNA spiked in. The cell subset or site label of this sample denotes: FACS-sorted CD8+CD4-CCR7+CD45RA+ naive T cells. The sequence came from a human donor in good health. Some libraries in this study had Jurkat cell RNA spiked in. The chain was built from TRBV27 and TRBJ2-3; TRBD1 might be the D gene, on 6 matching bases. The nucleotides are TGTGCCAGCAGTTTATCGAGGGGGTGGGGCCTCCCAGATACGCAGTATTTT. This gives the protein CASSLSRGWGLPDTQYF.